The rows below give T cell receptor beta chains drawn from one sample of a study of blood T cells in healthy people across ages. TCRdb passed the 5' RACE reads through MiXCR, listing each CDR3 protein once. The sample shows roughly 500,000 distinct CDR3 sequences, about 25% of them seen only once. Input material: blood. Every receptor here comes from a woman in her 70s in good health. CDR3s include the opening cysteine and the closing phenylalanine or tryptophan. The order of the fields is J gene, V gene, D gene, clone size, CDR3 protein, CDR3 DNA. A D gene is named only where the DNA matches it firmly. Rows may omit the clone size; those that give it use once, few, many or a size class.

TRBJ1-2	TRBV4-3	TRBD1	few	CASSPPGQLYGYTF	TGCGCCAGCAGCCCACCGGGACAGCTTTATGGCTACACCTTC
TRBJ2-3	TRBV20-1	TRBD2	-	CSASDTSGRGNTQYF	TGCAGTGCTAGTGATACTAGCGGACGCGGGAATACGCAGTATTTT
TRBJ1-4	TRBV7-9	-	few	CASSSQADEKLFF	TGTGCCAGCAGCTCCCAGGCGGATGAAAAACTGTTTTTT
TRBJ2-1	TRBV5-5	-	-	CASSLAGTSSYNEQFF	TGTGCCAGCAGCTTGGCGGGCACCAGCTCCTACAATGAGCAGTTCTTC
TRBJ2-2	TRBV9	TRBD2	-	CASSGWTSGGANTGELFF	TGTGCCAGCAGCGGTTGGACTAGCGGGGGAGCGAACACCGGGGAGCTGTTTTTT
TRBJ2-1	TRBV10-3	-	-	CAISDGFDSYNEQFF	TGTGCCATCAGTGACGGATTTGACTCCTACAATGAGCAGTTCTTC
TRBJ2-7	TRBV7-8	-	-	CASSPGQIHYEQYF	TGTGCCAGCAGCCCGGGACAAATCCACTACGAGCAGTACTTC
TRBJ1-1	TRBV12-3/TRBV12-4	-	few	CASSPPITGFDGTEAFF	TGTGCCAGCAGCCCGCCTATTACAGGATTCGATGGTACTGAAGCTTTCTTT
TRBJ2-5	TRBV29-1	TRBD1	few	CSVGQDQETQYF	TGCAGCGTGGGACAGGACCAAGAGACCCAGTACTTC
TRBJ1-1	TRBV2	-	-	CASSHETGNTEAFF	TGTGCCAGCAGTCACGAGACAGGGAACACTGAAGCTTTCTTT
TRBJ1-6	TRBV2	-	few	CASSDRDNSPLHF	TGTGCCAGCAGTGATCGGGATAATTCACCCCTCCACTTT
TRBJ2-5	TRBV29-1	-	few	CSVEGVQAEQQETQYF	TGCAGCGTTGAAGGTGTACAGGCTGAACAACAAGAGACCCAGTACTTC
TRBJ1-1	TRBV11-2	-	few	CASGHPNTEAFF	TGTGCCAGTGGACACCCGAACACTGAAGCTTTCTTT
TRBJ1-2	TRBV7-2	TRBD1	-	CASSLDGTGYGYTF	TGTGCCAGCAGCTTAGATGGGACAGGCTATGGCTACACCTTC
TRBJ1-2	TRBV2	TRBD1	-	CASRVDRGLLYGYTF	TGTGCCAGCAGGGTGGACAGGGGGCTCCTCTATGGCTACACCTTC
TRBJ2-2	TRBV4-1	-	-	CASSQDRTVFF	TGCGCCAGCAGCCAAGATCGGACGGTGTTTTTT
TRBJ2-1	TRBV11-1	TRBD1	few	CASSFMGQGSDEQFF	TGTGCCAGCAGCTTCATGGGACAGGGCAGCGATGAGCAGTTCTTC
TRBJ1-1	TRBV2	-	-	CASTQGGNTEAFF	TGTGCCAGCACCCAAGGTGGGAACACTGAAGCTTTCTTT
TRBJ2-3	TRBV7-9	-	-	CASSGGGFGQYF	TGTGCCAGCAGCGGGGGAGGTTTCGGGCAGTATTTT
TRBJ2-7	TRBV5-1	-	-	CASSLVPIADEQYF	TGCGCCAGCAGCTTGGTTCCCATTGCTGACGAGCAGTACTTC
TRBJ2-5	TRBV5-4	-	-	CASSPTTGLQETQYF	TGTGCCAGCAGCCCCACCACAGGATTACAAGAGACCCAGTACTTC
TRBJ2-1	TRBV20-1	-	-	CSAREGGRAYLDEQFF	TGCAGTGCTAGAGAGGGGGGACGGGCATATTTAGATGAGCAGTTCTTC
TRBJ1-5	TRBV5-1	-	few	CASSPAPGDQPQHF	TGCGCCAGCAGCCCGGCCCCTGGGGATCAGCCCCAGCATTTT
TRBJ2-5	TRBV29-1	TRBD1	-	CSSSPGTGTQETQYF	TGCAGCTCCTCCCCCGGGACAGGCACCCAAGAGACCCAGTACTTC
TRBJ2-7	TRBV4-2	TRBD1	few	CASSHHGTGGYEQYF	TGTGCCAGCAGCCACCACGGGACAGGGGGTTACGAGCAGTACTTC
TRBJ2-5	TRBV27	-	-	CASSSGQTRAQYF	TGTGCCAGCAGTTCAGGACAGACAAGGGCCCAGTACTTC
TRBJ2-7	TRBV5-1	TRBD1	-	CASSLAGGIYEQYF	TGCGCCAGCAGCTTGGCAGGGGGAATTTACGAGCAGTACTTC
TRBJ2-2	TRBV4-3	-	-	CASSQDRQGTGTGELFF	TGCGCCAGCAGCCAAGATCGTCAGGGAACGGGCACCGGGGAGCTGTTTTTT
TRBJ2-2	TRBV9	-	-	CASSVARGGANTGELFF	TGTGCCAGCAGCGTAGCTAGGGGGGGAGCGAACACCGGGGAGCTGTTTTTT
TRBJ2-7	TRBV7-2	TRBD1	-	CASSLKGQGGYEQYF	TGTGCCAGCAGCTTAAAGGGACAGGGCGGGTACGAGCAGTACTTC
TRBJ1-1	TRBV20-1	TRBD1	-	CSAREPRGRNTEAFF	TGCAGTGCTAGAGAGCCGAGGGGGCGCAACACTGAAGCTTTCTTT
TRBJ1-3	TRBV12-3/TRBV12-4	-	-	CASSLYAGSGNTIYF	TGTGCCAGCAGTTTATACGCCGGCTCTGGAAACACCATATATTTT
TRBJ2-5	TRBV20-1	TRBD1	-	CSASFPGQGKETQYF	TGCAGTGCTAGTTTTCCGGGACAGGGGAAAGAGACCCAGTACTTC
TRBJ2-5	TRBV7-2	TRBD2	-	CASSLFSVTRGDQETQYF	TGTGCCAGCAGCTTGTTCTCTGTTACGCGGGGGGACCAAGAGACCCAGTACTTC
TRBJ2-1	TRBV7-2	TRBD2	-	CASRLTSGRYNEQFF	TGTGCCAGCAGACTGACTAGCGGACGTTACAATGAGCAGTTCTTC
TRBJ2-7	TRBV2	-	few	CASSGPRPLQEYF	TGTGCCAGCAGTGGACCCAGGCCCCTTCAGGAGTACTTC
TRBJ2-1	TRBV30	-	-	CAWSGGGSGATYNEQFF	TGTGCCTGGAGTGGGGGTGGCTCAGGGGCCACCTACAATGAGCAGTTCTTC
TRBJ1-2	TRBV6-1	-	few	CASASFGGYTF	TGTGCCAGCGCCTCCTTCGGCGGCTACACCTTC
TRBJ1-5	TRBV5-1	-	few	CASSLSGNEYQPQHF	TGCGCCAGCAGCTTGAGTGGGAATGAGTATCAGCCCCAGCATTTT
TRBJ2-5	TRBV3-1	-	once	CASSQGYSYQETQYF	TGTGCCAGCAGCCAAGGGTACTCGTACCAAGAGACCCAGTACTTC
TRBJ2-5	TRBV5-8	-	few	CASSPRGRGQEAQYF	TGTGCCAGCAGCCCTCGAGGCAGGGGTCAAGAGGCCCAGTACTTC
TRBJ2-1	TRBV6-1	-	-	CASGQFYNEQFF	TGTGCCAGCGGGCAGTTCTACAATGAGCAGTTCTTC
TRBJ1-4	TRBV20-1	TRBD1	-	CSARANRGEKLFF	TGCAGTGCTAGGGCTAACAGGGGGGAAAAACTGTTTTTT
TRBJ1-2	TRBV28	-	-	CASSLTEGNDGYTF	TGTGCCAGCAGTTTAACCGAGGGGAACGATGGCTACACCTTC